This T cell receptor beta chain is drawn from a study of T cell responses to AZD1222 COVID-19 vaccine. Study context: Pooling covered second doses at about 4 or about 12 weeks. Findings of the study overall: Donors were mostly white British, more females; clonal diversity possibly underestimated.

The repertoire was sequenced with immunoSEQ multiplex PCR; TCRdb's copy has only in-frame clones and lacks some. This table holds around 120,000 clones, 90% to 95% found once. For this clone: Its antigen is currently unknown.

Sequencing used peripheral blood, obtained on day 0 of AZD1222 vaccination. This receptor was taken from an adult in good health.

CDR3 nucleotides: TGCGCCAGCAGCCAAGATGTAGGGGGCCCCCTCTACGAGCAGTACTTC. It is translated as CASSQDVGGPLYEQYF. The J gene is TRBJ2-7, the V gene TRBV4-1, with TRBD1 matching over 7 bases. V shed 0 bases, J shed 3 bases, and the junction held 8 bases outside the gene matches. The germline CDR1 and CDR2 sequences are MGHRA and YSYEKL. This CDR3 comprises 16 residues.